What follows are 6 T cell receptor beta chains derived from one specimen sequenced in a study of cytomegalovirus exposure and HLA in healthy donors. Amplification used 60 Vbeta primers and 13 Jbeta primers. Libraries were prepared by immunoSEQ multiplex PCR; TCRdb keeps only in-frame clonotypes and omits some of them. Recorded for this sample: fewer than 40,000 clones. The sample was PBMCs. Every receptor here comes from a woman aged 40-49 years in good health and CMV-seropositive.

The CDR3 reads CASGTSGTKGTGELFF. As DNA, the CDR3 is TGCGCCAGCGGGACTAGCGGGACAAAGGGCACCGGGGAGCTGTTTTTT. The chain couples TRBV4-3 to TRBJ2-2; 13 nucleotides align to TRBD2. This CDR3 has 16 residues. J was trimmed by 4 bases and V by 8 bases; bases with no gene match: 7. The germline CDR1 and CDR2 sequences are LGHNA and YSLEER.

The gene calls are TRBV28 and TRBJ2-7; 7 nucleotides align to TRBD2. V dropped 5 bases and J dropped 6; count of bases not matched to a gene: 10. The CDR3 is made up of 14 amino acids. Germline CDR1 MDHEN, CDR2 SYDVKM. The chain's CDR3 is CASSIAGDLVEQYF. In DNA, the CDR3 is TGTGCCAGCAGTATTGCGGGGGACCTAGTCGAGCAGTACTTC.

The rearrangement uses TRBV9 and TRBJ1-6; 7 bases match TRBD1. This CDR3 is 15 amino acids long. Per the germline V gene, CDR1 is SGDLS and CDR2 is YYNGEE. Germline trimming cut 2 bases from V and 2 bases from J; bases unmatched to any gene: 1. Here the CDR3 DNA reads TGTGCCAGCAGCGTCGGGACAGCCTATAATTCACCCCTCCACTTT. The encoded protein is CASSVGTAYNSPLHF.

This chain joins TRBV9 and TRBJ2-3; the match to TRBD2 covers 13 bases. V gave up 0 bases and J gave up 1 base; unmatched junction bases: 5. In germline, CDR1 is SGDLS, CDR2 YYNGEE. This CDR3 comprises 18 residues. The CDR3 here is CASSVGTSGRVGTDTQYF. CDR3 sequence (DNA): TGTGCCAGCAGCGTAGGGACTAGCGGGAGAGTCGGCACAGATACGCAGTATTTT.

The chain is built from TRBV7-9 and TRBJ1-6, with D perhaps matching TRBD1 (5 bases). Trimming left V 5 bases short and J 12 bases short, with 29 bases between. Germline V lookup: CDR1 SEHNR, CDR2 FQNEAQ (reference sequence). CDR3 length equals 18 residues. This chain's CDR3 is CASSRGGGTPPVAGPLHF. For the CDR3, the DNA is TGTGCCAGCAGCCGTGGGGGGGGGACTCCCCCAGTCGCCGGACCCCTCCACTTT.

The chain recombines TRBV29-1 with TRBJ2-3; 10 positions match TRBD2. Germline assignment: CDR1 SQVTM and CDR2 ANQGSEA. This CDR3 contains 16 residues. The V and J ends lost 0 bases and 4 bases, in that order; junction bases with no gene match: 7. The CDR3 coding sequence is TGCAGCGTTGAAGAGCGCAGCGGGAGGGTGGCAGATACGCAGTATTTT. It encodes CSVEERSGRVADTQYF.